The 23 T cell receptor beta chains reported below all come from one sample, sequenced in a study of T cell responses to AZD1222 COVID-19 vaccine. Clones were sequenced by immunoSEQ multiplex PCR, and TCRdb holds only the in-frame ones, with some missing. The sample has some 150,000 clones; approximately 88% are singletons. The material was peripheral blood, obtained 28 days after the second dose of the MenACWY control vaccine. The receptors stem from an adult who received the MenACWY meningococcal vaccine as a control.

The chain couples TRBV30 to TRBJ1-4; D may be TRBD1 (5 bases). The CDR3 totals 13 residues. The V end was cut by 3 bases, the J end by 8 bases, with 13 bases between. Germline V lookup: CDR1 GTSNPN, CDR2 SVGIG (reference sequence). The CDR3 DNA reads TGTGCCTGGAGCGTAGTATGGGGGGAAAAACTGTTTTTT. It translates to CAWSVVWGEKLFF. The full variable domain, rest sourced from reference TRBV30 and TRBJ1-4, is SQTIHQWPATLVQPVGSPLSLECTVEGTSNPNLYWYRQAAGRGLQLLFYSVGIGQISSEVPQNLSASRPQDRQFILSSKKLLLSDSGFYLCAWSVVWGEKLFFGSGTQLSVL.

The rearrangement uses TRBV19 and TRBJ2-5; D perhaps matches TRBD1 (6 bases). Germline V gene sequence: CDR1 LNHDA, CDR2 SQIVND (reference sequence). V lost 4 bases and J lost 6, with 15 bases in between. This CDR3 contains 14 residues. The CDR3 nucleotides read TGTGCCAGTAGTACCGATCCGGGACAAAAGACCCAGTACTTC. It yields the protein CASSTDPGQKTQYF.

This rearrangement joins TRBV6-2 or TRBV6-3 to TRBJ1-2; no firm D call. V shed 4 bases and J shed 4 bases, with 7 bases lying between them. Looked up from germline, CDR1 is MNHEY and CDR2 is SVGEGT. The CDR3 contains 12 residues. This CDR3 reads CASSSVPYGYTF. The CDR3 DNA reads as TGTGCCAGCAGTTCCGTTCCCTATGGCTACACCTTC.

This chain links TRBV14 with TRBJ2-7; D ambiguous. The V gene's germline CDR1 is SGHDN and CDR2 FVKESK. The V end was cut by 1 base, the J end by 7 bases, with 11 bases between. The CDR3 covers 13 residues. CDR3 loop: CASSQVPGGEQYF. The CDR3 nucleotides are TGTGCCAGCAGCCAAGTGCCAGGTGGAGAGCAGTACTTC. The full variable domain, its missing parts supplied by reference TRBV14 and TRBJ2-7, is EAGVTQFPSHSVIEKGQTVTLRCDPISGHDNLYWYRRVMGKEIKFLLHFVKESKQDESGMPNNRFLAERTGGTYSTLKVQPAELEDSGVYFCASSQVPGGEQYFGPGTRLTVT.

This chain links TRBV7-2 with TRBJ2-7, with a weak D call TRBD2 (6 bases). This CDR3 comprises 16 residues. V gave up 6 bases and J gave up 6 bases, with 24 bases separating them. Germline CDR1 is SGHTA and CDR2 is FQGNSA. CDR3 residues: CASRLLSGHSTGEQYF. CDR3 in DNA: TGTGCCAGCAGATTACTTAGCGGACACAGCACGGGCGAGCAGTACTTC.

The CDR3 protein is CASSFRVGETQYF. CDR3 in DNA: TGTGCCAGCAGCTTCAGGGTAGGCGAGACCCAGTACTTC. The J gene is TRBJ2-5, the V gene TRBV11-2; a possible D gene is TRBD1 (5 bases). The CDR3 runs to 13 residues. The germline gives CDR1 SGHAT, CDR2 FQNNGV. V gave up 3 bases and J gave up 5 bases, with 10 bases separating them.

This clone appeared a single time. V is TRBV2 and J is TRBJ1-2, with D tentatively TRBD1 (5 bases). Trimming stripped 3 bases from V and 7 bases from J, with 18 bases between. The CDR3 contains 15 residues. Germline CDR1 is SNHLY and CDR2 is FYNNEI. The CDR3 DNA reads as TGTGCCAGCAGTGACACCGGGACCCTGTTGAGTGGCTACACCTTC. Protein product: CASSDTGTLLSGYTF.

V gene TRBV29-1 combines with J gene TRBJ2-7, with TRBD2 identical over 7 bases. Germline V gives CDR1 SQVTM, CDR2 ANQGSEA. The CDR3 runs to 12 residues. Germline trimming cut 7 bases from V and 4 bases from J; bases unmatched to any gene: 7. The CDR3 is CSAGGPTYEQYF. CDR3 nucleotides: TGCAGCGCGGGGGGACCCACTTACGAGCAGTACTTC.

The chain couples TRBV12-5 to TRBJ1-4; TRBD1 is a possible D gene (5 bases). Trimming removed 0 bases from V and 4 bases from J, with 15 bases in between. The CDR3 spans 17 residues. Germline-derived CDR1 and CDR2 are LGHNT and FRNRAP. CDR3 bases: TGTGCTAGTGGTTTGGTATTGGGGCGCGGGGATAATGAAAAACTGTTTTTT. This codes for CASGLVLGRGDNEKLFF.

This chain links TRBV6-5 with TRBJ1-4; no clear D. The germline V and J ends were trimmed by 4 bases and 10 bases, with 16 bases remaining between them. CDR1 and CDR2 (germline): MNHEY, SVGAGI. This CDR3 has 14 residues. The DNA of the CDR3 is TGTGCCAGCAGTTCTTGGAGGGAACGGGTAAAACTGTTTTTT. This codes for CASSSWRERVKLFF.

The gene calls are TRBV6-2 or TRBV6-3 and TRBJ1-2, with a possible D match to TRBD1 (5 bases). In germline, CDR1 is MNHEY, CDR2 SVGEGT. This CDR3 comprises 14 residues. V was trimmed by 5 bases and J by 5 bases, leaving 15 bases between them. DNA of the CDR3: TGTGCCAGCAGTGCGACAGCTAATACTTATGGCTACACCTTC. As protein: CASSATANTYGYTF.

This chain uses TRBV7-9 with TRBJ1-1; 8 nucleotides line up with TRBD1. The germline V gene has CDR1 SEHNR and CDR2 FQNEAQ (reference sequence). This CDR3 spans 13 amino acids. Unmatched junction bases numbered 2, after V lost 5 bases and J lost 3 bases. Written as DNA, the CDR3 is TGTGCCAGCAGCCCACAGGGGGACACTGAAGCTTTCTTT. Its protein product is CASSPQGDTEAFF.

The gene calls are TRBV18 and TRBJ2-7; D might be TRBD1 (6 bases). Germline V gene sequence: CDR1 KGHSH, CDR2 LQKENI. The CDR3 consists of 15 residues. With 0 bases removed from V and 5 bases from J, the gap between germline ends came to 14 bases. The CDR3 DNA is TGTGCCAGCTCACCACCGAGCGGCAGGGGTAACGAGCAGTACTTC. As protein: CASSPPSGRGNEQYF.

This clone was observed once. The rearrangement joins TRBV5-1 to TRBJ1-2, with D perhaps TRBD1 (5 bases). The CDR3 has 14 amino acids. CDR1 is SGHRS, CDR2 YFSETQ, per germline. V lost 3 bases and J lost 4, with 13 bases in between. CDR3 protein: CASSSVGVPYGYTF. CDR3 nucleotide sequence: TGCGCCAGCAGCTCGGTAGGGGTCCCCTATGGCTACACCTTC.

The chain couples TRBV7-9 to TRBJ1-4, with D perhaps matching TRBD1 (5 bases). This CDR3 region has 14 residues. Trimming cost V 5 bases and J 8 bases, with 15 bases left between them. Per germline, CDR1 SEHNR and CDR2 FQNEAQ (reference sequence). DNA for the CDR3: TGTGCCAGCAGCCTGGCGGGGGTAGGAGAAAAACTGTTTTTT. Protein product: CASSLAGVGEKLFF.

This sequence joins TRBV2 and TRBJ2-3, with D maybe TRBD2 (6 bases). The CDR3 totals 15 residues. V lost 4 bases and J 1 base, leaving 12 bases between the germline ends. Germline CDR1 is SNHLY and CDR2 is FYNNEI. DNA for the CDR3: TGTGCCAGCAGTGTGCTAGCGCCAGGCACAGATACGCAGTATTTT. Translating it yields CASSVLAPGTDTQYF.

The gene calls are TRBV19 and TRBJ2-3, with D possibly matching TRBD2 (6 bases). From germline, CDR1 is LNHDA and CDR2 SQIVND (reference sequence). The CDR3 runs 14 residues. Trimming took off 6 bases at V and 9 bases at J, with 19 bases between the two ends. This CDR3 is CASSRIRDLLTQYF. In DNA form, the CDR3 reads TGTGCCAGTAGCCGGATCAGGGACTTGCTAACGCAGTATTTT. Based on the CDR3 plus reference TRBV19 and TRBJ2-3, the full variable domain is DGGITQSPKYLFRKEGQNVTLSCEQNLNHDAMYWYRQDPGQGLRLIYYSQIVNDFQKGDIAEGYSVSREKKESFPLTVTSAQKNPTAFYLCASSRIRDLLTQYFGPGTRLTVL.

The chain links TRBV2 to TRBJ2-7, with D possibly called TRBD1 or TRBD2 (5 bases each). The CDR3 has 13 amino acids. Germline assignment: CDR1 SNHLY and CDR2 FYNNEI. Trimming took off 6 bases at V and 1 base at J, with 10 bases between the two ends. CDR3 in DNA: TGTGCCAGCAGAAACAGGAGGTCCTACGAGCAGTACTTC. Translating it yields CASRNRRSYEQYF.

This chain uses TRBV27 with TRBJ2-1; D is perhaps TRBD1 (5 bases). CDR3 size: 13 residues. CDR1 and CDR2 (germline): MNHEY, SMNVEV (reference sequence). V was cut by 5 bases and J by 5 bases, with 10 bases left in between. This CDR3 reads CASSQGSHNEQFF. The DNA for the CDR3 is TGTGCCAGCAGTCAGGGTTCCCACAATGAGCAGTTCTTC.

V is TRBV3-1 (or the pseudogene TRBV3-2) and J is TRBJ1-2, with D hard to call. The V end lost 0 bases, the J end lost 8 bases, and 13 bases lay between the germline ends. This CDR3 has 14 residues. Germline lookup yields CDR1 LGHDT and CDR2 YNNKEL (reference sequence). The CDR3 DNA is TGTGCCAGCAGCCAAGATCCTGAGGGTTGGGGCTACACCTTC. Translated: CASSQDPEGWGYTF.

For the CDR3, the DNA is TGTGCCAGTAGTACCGGAAAATCGGGGGGCACTGAAGCTTTCTTT. Amino acid sequence: CASSTGKSGGTEAFF. The chain couples TRBV19 to TRBJ1-1, with a weak D call TRBD1 (5 bases). Germline V lookup: CDR1 LNHDA, CDR2 SQIVND (reference sequence). This CDR3 comprises 15 residues. Between the trimmed V and J ends, which lost 4 bases and 4 bases, there was a span of 16 bases.

In nucleotides, the CDR3 is TGTGCCAGCAGTCTATTACGACTAGCGGGGACCGGGGAGCTGTTTTTT. Its protein product is CASSLLRLAGTGELFF. The rearrangement joins TRBV27 to TRBJ2-2; 11 nucleotides align to TRBD2. Germline values: CDR1 MNHEY, CDR2 SMNVEV (reference sequence). The CDR3 runs 16 residues. The V and J ends lost 5 bases and 5 bases, in that order; junction bases with no gene match: 7.

This clone was counted a single time. The chain is built from TRBV4-2 and TRBJ1-6; D ambiguous. The CDR3 is 15 amino acids. CDR1 and CDR2 from the germline V gene are LGHNA and YNFKEQ. Trimming cost V 5 bases and J 7 bases, with 15 bases left between them. The CDR3 sequence is CASSEVVYNNSPLHF. The CDR3 nucleotides read TGTGCCAGCAGCGAAGTCGTTTACAACAATTCACCCCTCCACTTT.